These 23 T cell receptor beta chains were all obtained from the same sample, sequenced in a study of PD-1 blockade in classical Hodgkin lymphoma (dated by TCRdb to the early 2020s). Reading the label with the study, this specimen's time point is: cycle 2 day 1 (C2D1) of nivolumab. All trial patients had relapsed after autologous stem cell transplantation, with cohorts A, B and C differing in prior brentuximab vedotin exposure. Library preparation employed the immunoSEQ multiplex PCR assay. TCRdb stores this immuneACCESS table with in-frame sequences only. Part of the clones is absent; in the studies checked, under half of the shortfall reflects unresolved V genes, and no reason is known for the rest. For this sample there are tens of thousands of clones; roughly 78% appear just once. Jointly, the top ten make up 15% to 20% of the sample. Material: peripheral blood mononuclear cells (PBMCs), obtained before the second cycle of nivolumab. These receptors were collected from a human donor with classical Hodgkin lymphoma.

This chain connects TRBV6-6 to TRBJ2-5; D is uncertain. V was cut by 0 bases and J by 1 base, with 6 bases left in between. CDR1 and CDR2 (germline): MNHNY, SVGAGI (reference sequence). The CDR3 sequence is 14 residues long. CDR3 sequence (DNA): TGTGCCAGCAGTTACTCGAACTTCCAAGAGACCCAGTACTTC. Translating gives CASSYSNFQETQYF.

V usage is TRBV2 and J usage is TRBJ2-7, with 9 bases lining up with TRBD1. V trimming: 8 bases; J trimming: 4 bases; junction bases outside the gene matches: 9. Germline V gene lookup returns CDR1 SNHLY and CDR2 FYNNEI. The CDR3 is 14 amino acids. CDR3 loop: CASHRGQGGYEQYF. In DNA, the CDR3 is TGTGCCAGCCATAGGGGACAGGGAGGTTACGAGCAGTACTTC.

The V and J genes are TRBV25-1 and TRBJ1-6; D ambiguous. Germline lookup yields CDR1 MGHDK and CDR2 SYGVNS. Trimming pared 5 bases from V and 7 bases from J, leaving 12 bases between. This CDR3 contains 14 residues. Here the CDR3 reads CASSTGKWNSPLHF. The CDR3 region has the DNA TGTGCCAGCAGTACGGGGAAATGGAATTCACCCCTCCACTTT.

The V call is TRBV19, the J call TRBJ2-3; D call uncertain. CDR1 is LNHDA and CDR2 is SQIVND in the germline V gene (reference sequence). The CDR3 sequence is 15 residues long. Trimming took off 1 base at V and 4 bases at J, with 12 bases between the two ends. The CDR3 DNA reads as TGTGCCAGTAGTATAGCGGGTGCTGGGGCAGATACGCAGTATTTT. Translation gives CASSIAGAGADTQYF.

The genes are TRBV13 and TRBJ1-3; the match to TRBD1 covers 10 bases. Germline CDR1 reads PRHDT; CDR2 reads FYEKMQ (reference sequence). The CDR3 totals 16 residues. V was pared by 5 bases and J by 3 bases, with 7 bases of the junction left unmatched. The CDR3 DNA is TGTGCCAGCAGCCCTTGGACAGGGGGGGGTGGAAACACCATATATTTT. Translating gives CASSPWTGGGGNTIYF.

Comments on this clone: An end of the junction does not agree with germline; a read error may underlie this. The chain has TRBV10-3 and TRBJ1-2, with D perhaps matching TRBD1 (6 bases). The germline V gene has CDR1 ENHRY and CDR2 SYGVKD. This CDR3 has 16 residues. The CDR3 loop reads CASSEYFAGDLNGYTF. DNA for the CDR3: TGTGCCAGCAGTGAATATTTCGCAGGGGACTTAAATGGCTACACCTTC.

The table lists this clone with a count of one. The chain couples TRBV15 to TRBJ1-6; the D gene is possibly TRBD1 (6 bases). With 0 bases removed from V and 7 bases from J, the gap between germline ends came to 16 bases. Per the germline V gene, CDR1 is LNHNV and CDR2 is YYDKDF (reference sequence). The CDR3 length is 17 residues. CDR3 in amino acids: CATSRERGTRLNSPLHF. The CDR3 coding sequence is TGTGCCACCAGCAGAGAGAGGGGGACAAGATTAAATTCACCCCTCCACTTT. The whole variable domain, remainder taken from reference TRBV15 and TRBJ1-6, is DAMVIQNPRYQVTQFGKPVTLSCSQTLNHNVMYWYQQKSSQAPKLLFHYYDKDFNNEADTPDNFQSRRPNTSFCFLDIRSPGLGDTAMYLCATSRERGTRLNSPLHFGNGTRLTVT.

This chain joins TRBV15 and TRBJ1-1, with D possibly being TRBD1 (5 bases). CDR1 and CDR2 from the germline V gene are LNHNV and YYDKDF (reference sequence). This CDR3 has 14 residues. Trimming removed 0 bases at V and 7 bases at J, with 12 bases between. CDR3 nucleotides: TGTGCCACCAGCAGAGAAACCCAGGGCAGTGAAGCTTTCTTT. Its protein is CATSRETQGSEAFF.

This clone has just one count. The rearrangement joins TRBV4-1 to TRBJ2-7; no definite D call. This CDR3 has 14 amino acids. With 4 bases removed from V and 3 bases from J, the gap between germline ends came to 13 bases. Germline V gene data show CDR1 as MGHRA and CDR2 as YSYEKL. CDR3 sequence: CASSLRVGGYEQYF. CDR3 coding DNA: TGCGCCAGCAGCCTCCGCGTGGGTGGCTACGAGCAGTACTTC.

This clone came up a few times. The chain is built from TRBV28 and TRBJ1-4, with no clear D. This CDR3 comprises 15 residues. V was clipped by 6 bases and J by 8 bases, with 19 bases between them. CDR1 and CDR2 (germline): MDHEN, SYDVKM. The CDR3 sequence is CASSTFRVVCEKLFF. The CDR3, as DNA: TGTGCCAGCAGCACCTTCCGAGTGGTGTGCGAAAAACTGTTTTTT. Filled out from reference TRBV28 and TRBJ1-4, the complete variable domain reads DVKVTQSSRYLVKRTGEKVFLECVQDMDHENMFWYRQDPGLGLRLIYFSYDVKMKEKGDIPEGYSVSREKKERFSLILESASTNQTSMYLCASSTFRVVCEKLFFGSGTQLSVL.

The chain couples TRBV6-6 to TRBJ1-5; D is undetermined. Germline loops: CDR1 MNHNY, CDR2 SVGAGI (reference sequence). This CDR3 is built from 13 residues. The V end lost 4 bases, the J end lost 7 bases, and 11 bases lay between the germline ends. CDR3 in DNA: TGTGCCAGCAGTTCGTGGGATGGCCAGCCCCAGCATTTT. Translated: CASSSWDGQPQHF.

This chain connects TRBV7-9 to TRBJ2-7, with D possibly matching TRBD1 (5 bases). Trimming cost V 5 bases and J 6 bases, with 14 bases left between them. Germline CDR1 reads SEHNR; CDR2 reads FQNEAQ (reference sequence). The CDR3 is 13 amino acids. The CDR3 sequence: CASSAQTVSEQYF. The CDR3 bases are TGTGCCAGCAGCGCCCAGACAGTGAGCGAGCAGTACTTC.

The rearrangement links TRBV28 to TRBJ1-6; D remains unclear. CDR1 and CDR2 from the germline V gene are MDHEN and SYDVKM. The CDR3 sequence is 15 residues long. V dropped 2 bases and J dropped 1 base, with 6 bases sitting between them. CDR3 nucleotides: TGTGCCAGCAGTTTAATTGTATCCTATAATTCACCCCTCCACTTT. Translated, it gives CASSLIVSYNSPLHF.

This CDR3 is CASSPDPRASGRLETQYF. The CDR3 DNA follows: TGTGCCAGCAGCCCCGACCCAAGGGCTAGCGGGAGGTTAGAGACCCAGTACTTC. The V and J genes are TRBV7-2 and TRBJ2-5; TRBD2 agrees at 11 bases. The J segment lost 4 bases and the V segment lost 5 bases, leaving 15 bases of the junction unmatched. The CDR3 loop spans 18 amino acids. The germline gives CDR1 SGHTA, CDR2 FQGNSA.

This clone occurred once. The V and J genes are TRBV30 and TRBJ2-5; D is unclear. V was pared by 5 bases and J by 2 bases, with 9 bases between. Germline CDR1 is GTSNPN and CDR2 is SVGIG (reference sequence). This CDR3 has 12 amino acids. Here the CDR3 DNA reads TGTGCCTGGTCGCTAAGACAAGAGACCCAGTACTTC. It yields the protein CAWSLRQETQYF.

The chain has TRBV5-1 and TRBJ2-3; D unresolved. V was pared by 0 bases and J by 6 bases, with 8 bases between. The length of the CDR3 is 13 residues. Looked up from germline, CDR1 is SGHRS and CDR2 is YFSETQ. The chain's CDR3 is CASSLVESDTQYF. The DNA for the CDR3 is TGCGCCAGCAGCTTGGTTGAGTCGGATACGCAGTATTTT. The full variable domain, with the rest looked up from reference TRBV5-1 and TRBJ2-3, is KAGVTQTPRYLIKTRGQQVTLSCSPISGHRSVSWYQQTPGQGLQFLFEYFSETQRNKGNFPGRFSGRQFSNSRSEMNVSTLELGDSALYLCASSLVESDTQYFGPGTRLTVL.

The CDR3 nucleotides are TGCAGCGTTGACAGGGGGGCCGGCACAGATACGCAGTATTTT. This encodes CSVDRGAGTDTQYF. This chain joins TRBV29-1 and TRBJ2-3, with D perhaps TRBD1 (7 bases). The V and J ends lost 3 bases and 1 base respectively, with 11 bases between them. There are 14 residues in the CDR3. Germline-derived CDR1 and CDR2 are SQVTM and ANQGSEA.

J is TRBJ2-5 and V is TRBV5-1, with D possibly being TRBD1 (7 bases). The length of the CDR3 is 14 residues. V lost 5 bases and J 1 base, leaving 12 bases between the germline ends. Germline assignment: CDR1 SGHRS and CDR2 YFSETQ. The CDR3 DNA is TGCGCCAGCAGTCAGGGGGGCCCCCAAGAGACCCAGTACTTC. Amino acid sequence: CASSQGGPQETQYF.

The chain uses TRBV5-4 and TRBJ2-7, with 10 bases that match TRBD1. The CDR3 totals 14 residues. Germline values: CDR1 SGHNT, CDR2 YYREEE (reference sequence). V dropped 5 bases and J dropped 2; count of bases not matched to a gene: 4. CDR3 region: CASSPGTGAYEQYV. Written as DNA, the CDR3 is TGTGCCAGCAGTCCCGGGACAGGGGCCTACGAGCAGTACGTC.

The rearrangement uses TRBV19 and TRBJ1-5, with 9 bases fitting TRBD1. Trimming cost V 2 bases and J 1 base; bases outside gene matches: 3. The CDR3 consists of 16 residues. Germline lookup yields CDR1 LNHDA and CDR2 SQIVND (reference sequence). The CDR3 reads CASSIPGTGSNQPQHF. CDR3 nucleotide sequence: TGTGCCAGTAGTATACCGGGGACAGGGAGCAATCAGCCCCAGCATTTT.

This clone was seen once. V is TRBV19 and J is TRBJ1-5, with 7 bases that match TRBD1. The CDR3 covers 14 residues. Germline CDR1 LNHDA, CDR2 SQIVND (reference sequence). V trimming: 3 bases; J trimming: 6 bases; junction bases outside the gene matches: 5. CDR3 nucleotide sequence: TGTGCCAGTAGTATCGACAGGGCACGTCAGCCCCAGCATTTT. Its protein product is CASSIDRARQPQHF.

This clone was seen a few times. The chain links TRBV7-9 to TRBJ2-7, with D tentatively TRBD2 (6 bases). The ends were cut back, 5 bases at V and 2 bases at J, with 16 bases in the middle. CDR1 and CDR2 from the germline V gene are SEHNR and FQNEAQ (reference sequence). The CDR3 is 15 residues long. CDR3 nucleotide sequence: TGTGCCAGCAGCCTACTAGGAGGGGCGACCTACGAGCAGTACTTC. This gives the protein CASSLLGGATYEQYF.

Only one count was recorded for this clone. CDR3 loop: CASRRILRTGPDNEQFF. The DNA of the CDR3 is TGTGCCAGTAGGCGTATACTCCGGACAGGTCCCGACAATGAGCAGTTCTTC. The chain has TRBV19 and TRBJ2-1, with 7 nucleotides matching TRBD1. The CDR3 runs 17 residues. Germline assignment: CDR1 LNHDA and CDR2 SQIVND (reference sequence). V trimming: 6 bases; J trimming: 5 bases; junction bases outside the gene matches: 16.